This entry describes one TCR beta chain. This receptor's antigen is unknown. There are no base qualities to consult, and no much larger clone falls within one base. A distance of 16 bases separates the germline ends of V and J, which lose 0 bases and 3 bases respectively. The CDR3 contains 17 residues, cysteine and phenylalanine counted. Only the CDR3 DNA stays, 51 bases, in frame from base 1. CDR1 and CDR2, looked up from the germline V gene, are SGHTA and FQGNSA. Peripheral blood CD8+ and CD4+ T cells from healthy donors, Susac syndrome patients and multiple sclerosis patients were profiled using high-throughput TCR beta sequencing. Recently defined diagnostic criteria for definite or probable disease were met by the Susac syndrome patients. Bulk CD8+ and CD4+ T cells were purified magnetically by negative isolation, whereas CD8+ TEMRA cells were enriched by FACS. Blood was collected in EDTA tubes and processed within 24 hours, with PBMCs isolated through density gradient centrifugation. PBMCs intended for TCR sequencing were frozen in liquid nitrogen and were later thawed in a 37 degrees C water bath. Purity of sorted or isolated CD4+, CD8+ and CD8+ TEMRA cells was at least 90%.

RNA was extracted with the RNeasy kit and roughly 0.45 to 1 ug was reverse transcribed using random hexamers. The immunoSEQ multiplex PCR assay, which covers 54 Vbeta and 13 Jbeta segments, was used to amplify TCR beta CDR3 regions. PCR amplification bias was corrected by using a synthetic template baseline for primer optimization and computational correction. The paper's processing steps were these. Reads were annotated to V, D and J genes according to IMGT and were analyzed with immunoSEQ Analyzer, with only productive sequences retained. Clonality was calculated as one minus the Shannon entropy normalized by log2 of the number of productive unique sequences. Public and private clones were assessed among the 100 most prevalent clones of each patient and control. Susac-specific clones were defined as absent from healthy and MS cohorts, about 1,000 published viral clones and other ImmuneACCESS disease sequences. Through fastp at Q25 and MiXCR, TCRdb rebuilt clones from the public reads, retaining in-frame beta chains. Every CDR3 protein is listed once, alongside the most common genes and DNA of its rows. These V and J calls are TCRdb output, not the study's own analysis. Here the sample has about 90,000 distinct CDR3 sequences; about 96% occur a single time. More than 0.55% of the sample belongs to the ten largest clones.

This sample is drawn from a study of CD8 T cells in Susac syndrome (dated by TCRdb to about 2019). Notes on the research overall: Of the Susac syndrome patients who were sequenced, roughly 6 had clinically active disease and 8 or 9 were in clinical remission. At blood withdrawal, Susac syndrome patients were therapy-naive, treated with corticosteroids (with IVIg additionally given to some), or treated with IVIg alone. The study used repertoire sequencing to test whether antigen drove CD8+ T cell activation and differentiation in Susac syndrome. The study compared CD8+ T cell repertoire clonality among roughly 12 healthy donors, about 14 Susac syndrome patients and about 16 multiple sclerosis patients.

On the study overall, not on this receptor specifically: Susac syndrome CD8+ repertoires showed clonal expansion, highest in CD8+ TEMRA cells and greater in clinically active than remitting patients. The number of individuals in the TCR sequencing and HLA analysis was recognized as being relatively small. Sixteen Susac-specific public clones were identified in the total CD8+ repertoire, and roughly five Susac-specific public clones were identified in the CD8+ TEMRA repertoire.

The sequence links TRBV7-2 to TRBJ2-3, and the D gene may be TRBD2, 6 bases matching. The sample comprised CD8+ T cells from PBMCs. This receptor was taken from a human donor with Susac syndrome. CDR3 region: CASSLAPPGTPTDTQYF. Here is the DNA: TGTGCCAGCAGCTTAGCTCCCCCCGGGACTCCGACAGATACGCAGTATTTT. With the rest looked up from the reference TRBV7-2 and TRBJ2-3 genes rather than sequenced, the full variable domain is GAGVSQSPSNKVTEKGKDVELRCDPISGHTALYWYRQSLGQGLEFLIYFQGNSAPDKSGLPSDRFSAERTGGSVSTLTIQRTQQEDSAVYLCASSLAPPGTPTDTQYFGPGTRLTVL.